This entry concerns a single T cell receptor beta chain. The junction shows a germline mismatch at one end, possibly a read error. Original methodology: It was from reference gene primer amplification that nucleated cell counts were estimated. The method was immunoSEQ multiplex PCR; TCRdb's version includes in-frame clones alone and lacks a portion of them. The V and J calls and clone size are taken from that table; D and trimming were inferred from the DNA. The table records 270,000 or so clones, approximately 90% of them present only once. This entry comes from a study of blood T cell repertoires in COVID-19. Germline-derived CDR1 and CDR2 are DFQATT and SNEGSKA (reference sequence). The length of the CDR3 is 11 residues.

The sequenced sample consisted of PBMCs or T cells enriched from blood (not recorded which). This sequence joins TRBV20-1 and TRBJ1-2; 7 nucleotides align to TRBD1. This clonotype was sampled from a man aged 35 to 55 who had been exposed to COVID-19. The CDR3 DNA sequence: TGCAGTGCTAGAGAACGGACAGGAGCCCTCTTC. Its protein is CSARERTGALF.